This TCR beta chain appears in the sequencing data of a study of blood T cell repertoires in COVID-19. The overall study: Samples taken during acute and convalescent COVID-19 were collected in the United States, Italy and Spain. Sources were T cells, B-cell-depleted T cells, or PBMCs; the material itself was cDNA or gDNA.

Clinical history as reported by participants underpinned cohort assignment. Authors' methods: Nucleated cell number was recorded as an estimate derived from reference gene primer amplification. Libraries were prepared by immunoSEQ multiplex PCR; TCRdb keeps only in-frame clonotypes and omits some of them. From that table come the V and J calls and clone size; the DNA was used to work out D and trimming. The table has about 190,000 clones, roughly 88% seen once. The V gene end was trimmed by 4 bases and the J gene end by 3 bases; junction bases not matched to a gene: 10. Germline CDR1 LNHDA, CDR2 SQIVND (reference sequence). CDR3 length equals 16 residues.

This chain connects TRBV19 to TRBJ1-2, with TRBD1 matching over 8 bases. The clonotype originates from a woman aged 30 to 39 who had recovered from COVID-19. The sequencing input was PBMCs or T cells enriched from blood (not recorded which). The CDR3 coding sequence is TGTGCCAGTAGTACCGGGACAGGCCGAGGGTACTATGGCTACACCTTC. Protein product: CASSTGTGRGYYGYTF.